This T cell receptor (beta chain) comes out of a study of CD8 T cells in ankylosing spondylitis (dated by TCRdb to the late 2010s). Broadly, across the study: The study set out to find disease-linked TCR variants by profiling T cell receptor beta repertoires in ankylosing spondylitis patients and healthy donors. The whole study cohort included some 100 healthy donors and about two dozen ankylosing spondylitis patients. Samples of peripheral blood were taken, and for ankylosing spondylitis patients, synovial fluid was collected as well. On the study overall, not on this receptor specifically: Some motif variants were previously reported in synovial fluid and blood of reactive arthritis patients, suggesting common disease-initiation mechanisms. A TCR beta motif of several highly homologous amino acid variants appeared characteristic of blood from ankylosing spondylitis patients. Significant enrichment of the disease-linked clones was reported in matched synovial fluid samples from ankylosing spondylitis patients. A CD8+ phenotype was shown by the disease-linked clones, which were found at relatively low frequencies in peripheral blood.

The germline V gene encodes CDR1 SGHRS and CDR2 YFSETQ. CDR3 length: 13 amino acids, cysteine to phenylalanine. Only the CDR3 DNA is retained, 39 bases long and in frame from the first base. Between the V and J ends, shortened by 4 bases and 4 bases respectively, the junction contains 11 bases. For sequencing, an Illumina HiSeq 2500 was employed. Quantitative 5'-RACE with molecular barcodes was the method used to prepare the TCR beta libraries. The original pipeline was this. To identify disease-linked TCR variants, a new computational method was used, one built on a probabilistic model of VDJ rearrangement. Through fastp at Q25 and MiXCR, TCRdb rebuilt clones from the public reads, retaining in-frame beta chains. CDR3 protein sequences are deduplicated, and each keeps its most common genes and DNA. These V and J calls rely on TCRdb rather than the paper's analysis. The sample records 750,000 to 850,000 distinct CDR3 sequences, 10% to 15% of which are singletons. The ten most abundant clones make up roughly 0.51% of the sample.

Worth noting for this clonotype: Its antigen remains undetermined. Base qualities are not provided; no much larger clone lies one nucleotide away.

This chain joins TRBV5-1 to TRBJ2-5; the D call is possibly TRBD1 or TRBD2, each sharing 5 bases. Source material: blood, either unsorted or a sorted T cell fraction (not recorded which). This TCR was sampled from a male donor with ankylosing spondylitis. For the CDR3, the sequence is CASSMGVVETQYF. Read as DNA, the sequence is TGCGCCAGCAGCATGGGGGTTGTAGAGACCCAGTACTTC.